The clone carrying this TCR beta chain was seen only a few times. Its target is unknown. Unique molecular identifiers were incorporated when the TCRbeta library was constructed. A single record per CDR3 protein comes from TCRdb applying MiXCR to the PCR reads. The sample lists about 600,000 distinct CDR3 sequences; 10% to 15% were seen once. This sample was taken from a study of T-cell reconstitution after alpha-beta-depleted transplantation in children. Study results and caveats: Alpha-beta T cells about two months after transplant reportedly derived from several hundred expanded graft clones.

The germline V gene encodes CDR1 LGHNA and CDR2 YSLEER. With V trimmed by 0 bases and J by 2 bases, 7 bases remained unmatched. The CDR3 is made up of 17 amino acids. This TCR was sampled from a male patient younger than 18 who had a stem cell transplant for acute myeloid leukemia, so the T cells may come from the graft donor. V gene TRBV4-3 combines with J gene TRBJ2-5; 9 positions match TRBD2. Specimen: PBMCs, mostly from graft donor cells, collected 360 days after TCRalphabeta/CD19-depleted stem cell transplant. This CDR3 is CASSQDGREGEQETQYF. The CDR3 DNA is TGCGCCAGCAGCCAAGATGGGCGGGAGGGCGAGCAAGAGACCCAGTACTTC.